This T cell receptor beta chain was documented in a study of T cell changes during pregnancy in multiple sclerosis. Clones were sequenced by immunoSEQ multiplex PCR, and TCRdb holds only the in-frame ones, with some missing. The sample lists about 68,000 clones, 75% to 95% occurring once. The CDR3 is made up of 15 amino acids. Germline V gives CDR1 KGHSH, CDR2 LQKENI. Trimming at V came to 5 bases and at J to 5 bases, leaving 7 bases not matched to a gene. The receptor's source is a female donor with multiple sclerosis, enrolled in a pregnancy study. The rearrangement uses TRBV18 and TRBJ2-2; 8 bases map to TRBD1. The input for sequencing was peripheral blood, taken in the second trimester of pregnancy. The CDR3 is CASSSSGGETGELFF. DNA for the CDR3: TGTGCCAGCTCATCGTCAGGGGGCGAGACCGGGGAGCTGTTTTTT.